This TCR beta chain was sequenced during a study of T cell responses to AZD1222 COVID-19 vaccine. Study observations and caveats: Spike-specific TCR breadth rose after two AZD1222 doses, and depth rose as well. Donors, mostly white British, included more females; clonal diversity was possibly underestimated. Among AZD1222 vaccinees, only five to seven were seropositive at baseline.

As regards this clone: What it recognizes is unknown.

TCRdb's copy holds only in-frame clones and misses some; the assay was immunoSEQ multiplex PCR. The sample records 35,000 or so clones, roughly nine tenths being singletons. This material consisted of peripheral blood, taken on day 0 of AZD1222 vaccination. The sequence came from an adult in good health.

The CDR3 region is CAIREGAEAFF. CDR3 DNA: TGTGCCATCAGGGAGGGGGCTGAAGCTTTCTTT. V gene TRBV10-3 combines with J gene TRBJ1-1; a weak D match, TRBD1 (6 bases). The CDR3 consists of 11 residues. Trimming removed 6 bases at V and 6 bases at J, with 8 bases between. CDR1 ENHRY and CDR2 SYGVKD come from the germline V gene.